This TCR beta chain derives from a study of T cells in Graves' hyperthyroidism and ophthalmopathy. Whole-study context: Specimen type is peripheral blood, collected at initial diagnosis prior to any treatment. Findings of the study overall: Model output signaled ophthalmopathy a median 6.5 months ahead of onset.

About this clonotype: Its antigen is not known.

There were TCR beta CDR3 regions amplified from RNA transcripts. A set of HTBI primers served as the primers for a first-round RT-PCR of the TCR CDR3. TCRdb reprocessed the multiplex PCR reads with MiXCR, giving one entry per CDR3 protein. The sample holds about 500,000 distinct CDR3 sequences; around 16% are singletons and the top ten take 25% to 30%. A patient was excluded if there was uncontrolled infection, other autoimmune disease, pregnancy or lactation. V lost 3 bases, J lost 2 bases, and 11 bases lay in between. The CDR3 consists of 16 residues. CDR1 and CDR2 from the germline V gene are LGHNA and YNFKEQ.

J is TRBJ1-6 and V is TRBV4-2; D remains ambiguous. The sequence was obtained from a woman aged 25 to 39 with Graves' ophthalmopathy. Specimen: blood. In DNA, the CDR3 is TGTGCCAGCAGCCAGGACTCCGGGGCCTATAATTCACCCCTCCACTTT. Protein product: CASSQDSGAYNSPLHF.